Listed below are T cell receptor beta chains from one sample, sequenced in a study of shared clonotypes between healthy human individuals. Using immunoSEQ multiplex PCR, the repertoire was profiled, and TCRdb retains in-frame clones only, with some absent. This sample yields about 2.1 million clones, of which around 95% are seen a single time; less than 2% belongs to the top ten. Specimen: naive CD8+ T cells from PBMCs. These TCRs come from a man in his late teens or twenties in good health. Some clones in this sample may be carry-over from other donors' samples. CDR3s include the opening cysteine and the closing phenylalanine or tryptophan. The order of the fields is J gene, clone size, D gene, V gene, CDR3 protein, CDR3 DNA. D genes are given only for firm matches. Clone size is shown for a subset of rows, as once, few, many or a class of expanded clone.

J gene: TRBJ2-7; clone size: NA; D gene: TRBD1; V gene: TRBV7-3; CDR3 protein: CASRSGQGPYEQYF; CDR3 DNA: TGTGCCAGCAGATCCGGACAGGGACCTTACGAGCAGTACTTC
J gene: TRBJ1-2; clone size: NA; D gene: NA; V gene: TRBV27; CDR3 protein: CASRQILQGRGGYTF; CDR3 DNA: TGTGCCAGCCGCCAAATATTACAGGGAAGGGGTGGCTACACCTTC
J gene: TRBJ2-3; clone size: few; D gene: TRBD1; V gene: TRBV19; CDR3 protein: CASMGDRGRDTQYF; CDR3 DNA: TGTGCCAGTATGGGGGACAGGGGACGAGATACGCAGTATTTT
J gene: TRBJ2-7; clone size: NA; D gene: NA; V gene: TRBV7-9; CDR3 protein: CASSYTRSSYEQYF; CDR3 DNA: TGTGCCAGCAGCTACACCCGGAGCTCCTACGAGCAGTACTTC
J gene: TRBJ2-1; clone size: NA; D gene: TRBD2; V gene: TRBV11-1; CDR3 protein: CASSSTSMSSYNEQFF; CDR3 DNA: TGTGCCAGCAGCTCGACTAGCATGAGCTCCTACAATGAGCAGTTCTTC
J gene: TRBJ2-7; clone size: NA; D gene: TRBD2; V gene: TRBV13; CDR3 protein: CASMDFRTSGTYEQYF; CDR3 DNA: TGTGCCAGCATGGACTTCCGGACTAGCGGGACCTACGAGCAGTACTTC
J gene: TRBJ2-2; clone size: NA; D gene: TRBD2; V gene: TRBV27; CDR3 protein: CASSLRLAGATGELFF; CDR3 DNA: TGTGCCAGCAGTTTACGGCTAGCGGGAGCTACCGGGGAGCTGTTTTTT
J gene: TRBJ2-1; clone size: NA; D gene: TRBD2; V gene: TRBV10-1; CDR3 protein: CASSVWIGSGSLDEQFF; CDR3 DNA: TGCGCCAGCAGTGTGTGGATTGGTAGCGGGAGTTTGGATGAGCAGTTCTTC
J gene: TRBJ2-3; clone size: NA; D gene: NA; V gene: TRBV6-1; CDR3 protein: CASSWEYDTDTQYF; CDR3 DNA: TGTGCCAGCAGCTGGGAGTACGATACAGATACGCAGTATTTT
J gene: TRBJ2-1; clone size: NA; D gene: NA; V gene: TRBV5-3; CDR3 protein: CARSLGGYNEQFF; CDR3 DNA: TGTGCCAGAAGCTTGGGCGGATACAATGAGCAGTTCTTC
J gene: TRBJ2-7; clone size: NA; D gene: NA; V gene: TRBV4-1; CDR3 protein: CASSQGVHGGDMFYEQYF; CDR3 DNA: TGCGCCAGCAGCCAAGGGGTCCATGGGGGAGACATGTTCTACGAGCAGTACTTC